The text below deals with one T cell receptor (beta chain). Its target is unknown. The data stem from a study of CD8+ T cells in alopecia areata. Study-wide points: Clonality was higher in lesional than normal scalp, especially in alopecia totalis/universalis. Possibly as an HLA-related effect, TCR sharing across patients appeared less clear than in mice. Resident alphabeta T cells of normal skin are also sequenced in scalp samples.

PBMCs provided sorted CD4+ and CD8+ T cells. V lost 6 bases and J 0 bases, leaving 12 bases between the germline ends. Germline CDR1 and CDR2: SQVTM and ANQGSEA. CDR3 length: 13 amino acids. Extraction of RNA preceded its reverse transcription into cDNA, which served as the sequencing template. Assay: immunoSEQ multiplex PCR; the TCRdb copy retains only in-frame clones and omits some. The data show around 190,000 clones, roughly 56% seen once. Sequenced: CD8+ T cells sorted from blood. The rearrangement uses TRBV29-1 and TRBJ2-7; D uncertain. The clonotype originates from a human donor in good health. As DNA, the CDR3 is TGCAGCGTCGCGACTCCGAACTCCTACGAGCAGTACTTC. It is translated as CSVATPNSYEQYF.